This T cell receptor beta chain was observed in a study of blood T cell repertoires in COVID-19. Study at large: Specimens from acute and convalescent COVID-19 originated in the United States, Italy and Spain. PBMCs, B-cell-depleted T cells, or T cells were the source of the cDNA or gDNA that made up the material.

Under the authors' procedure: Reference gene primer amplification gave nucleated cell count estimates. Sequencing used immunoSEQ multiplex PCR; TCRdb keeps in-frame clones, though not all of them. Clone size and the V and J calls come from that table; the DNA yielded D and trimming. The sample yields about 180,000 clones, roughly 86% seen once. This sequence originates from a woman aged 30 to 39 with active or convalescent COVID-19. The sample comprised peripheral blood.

For the CDR3, the DNA is TGTGCCAGTAGTCTACATACAGGTACCCTTCTTTATAGCAATCAGCCCCAGCATTTT. Encoded protein: CASSLHTGTLLYSNQPQHF. This sequence joins TRBV19 and TRBJ1-5; tentatively, D is TRBD1 (5 bases). Germline CDR1 LNHDA, CDR2 SQIVND (reference sequence). V lost 5 bases and J lost 0, with 23 bases in between. CDR3 length: 19 amino acids.